Listed below are T cell receptor beta chains from one sample, sequenced in a study of shared clonotypes between healthy human individuals. Using immunoSEQ multiplex PCR, the repertoire was profiled, and TCRdb retains in-frame clones only, with some absent. The sample includes approximately 2.1 million clones, 85% to 95% seen only once; the top ten take about 0.41%. The sequenced sample was naive CD4+ T cells from PBMCs. These receptors came from a man younger than 35 in good health. Some clones in this sample may be carry-over from other donors' samples. Both conserved end residues are part of each CDR3. The order of the fields is clone size, J gene, D gene, V gene, CDR3 DNA, CDR3 protein. A D gene is named only where the DNA matches it firmly. Size values are once, few and many counts, or a class for expanded clones, and some rows have none.

abundance: -
j_gene: TRBJ1-2
d_gene: -
v_gene: TRBV19
CDR3nt: TGTGCCAGTAGTATATCCGGCTCTGGCTACACCTTC
CDR3aa: CASSISGSGYTF

abundance: -
j_gene: TRBJ2-5
d_gene: TRBD2
v_gene: TRBV25-1
CDR3nt: TGTGCCAGCGACCCGGGACTAGCAGAGACCCAGTACTTC
CDR3aa: CASDPGLAETQYF

abundance: -
j_gene: TRBJ2-7
d_gene: -
v_gene: TRBV11-2
CDR3nt: TGTGCCAGCAACATGGGGTCCAGGGCCTACGAGCAGTACTTC
CDR3aa: CASNMGSRAYEQYF

abundance: -
j_gene: TRBJ2-3
d_gene: TRBD2
v_gene: TRBV7-3
CDR3nt: TGTGCCAGCAGCTTAAAAGGGCTAGCGGGAGAGGTCACAGATACGCAGTATTTT
CDR3aa: CASSLKGLAGEVTDTQYF

abundance: -
j_gene: TRBJ2-7
d_gene: TRBD1
v_gene: TRBV7-6
CDR3nt: TGTGCCAGCGGAAACAGGGGTGACTACGAGCAGTACTTC
CDR3aa: CASGNRGDYEQYF

abundance: -
j_gene: TRBJ1-4
d_gene: -
v_gene: TRBV29-1
CDR3nt: TGCAGCGTTGCCCCGGGAGCTAATGAAAAACTGTTTTTT
CDR3aa: CSVAPGANEKLFF

abundance: -
j_gene: TRBJ2-6
d_gene: -
v_gene: TRBV30
CDR3nt: TGTGCCTGGAGTCCAGCTGGGGCCAACGTCCTGACTTTC
CDR3aa: CAWSPAGANVLTF

abundance: -
j_gene: TRBJ1-3
d_gene: -
v_gene: TRBV7-9
CDR3nt: TGTGCCAGCAGCTTGGTCTCTGGAAACACCATATATTTT
CDR3aa: CASSLVSGNTIYF

abundance: -
j_gene: TRBJ1-1
d_gene: -
v_gene: TRBV28
CDR3nt: TGTGCCAGCCCCCGGAGGGGGGGGACTGAAGCTTTCTTT
CDR3aa: CASPRRGGTEAFF

abundance: once
j_gene: TRBJ2-1
d_gene: TRBD1
v_gene: TRBV7-2
CDR3nt: TGTGCCAGCAGCTTAGGTTTAGGGGGCCTTTTCTTC
CDR3aa: CASSLGLGGLFF

abundance: once
j_gene: TRBJ2-3
d_gene: TRBD1
v_gene: TRBV7-8
CDR3nt: TGTGCCAGCAGCTTATTCGGGACAGGGACAGATACGCAGTATTTT
CDR3aa: CASSLFGTGTDTQYF

abundance: -
j_gene: TRBJ2-2
d_gene: TRBD2
v_gene: TRBV2
CDR3nt: TGTGCCAGCACGGCGCGGGAGGCCTCTTACACCGGGGAGCTGTTTTTT
CDR3aa: CASTAREASYTGELFF

abundance: once
j_gene: TRBJ1-3
d_gene: -
v_gene: TRBV5-4
CDR3nt: TGTGCCAGCAGCGCCCGGGACGGTGGAAACACCATATATTTT
CDR3aa: CASSARDGGNTIYF

abundance: -
j_gene: TRBJ2-7
d_gene: -
v_gene: TRBV5-5
CDR3nt: TGTGCCAGCAGCCTAATTGGGGGGAACGAGCAGTACTTC
CDR3aa: CASSLIGGNEQYF

abundance: once
j_gene: TRBJ2-1
d_gene: TRBD2
v_gene: TRBV5-1
CDR3nt: TGCGCCAGCAGTTCGATAGCGGGAGTCTTCAATGAGCAGTTCTTC
CDR3aa: CASSSIAGVFNEQFF

abundance: -
j_gene: TRBJ1-1
d_gene: -
v_gene: TRBV5-5
CDR3nt: TGTGCCAGCAGCTGGGACGGAAACACTGAAGCTTTCTTT
CDR3aa: CASSWDGNTEAFF

abundance: once
j_gene: TRBJ1-4
d_gene: TRBD1
v_gene: TRBV15
CDR3nt: TGTGCCACCGCCGAACAGGGGATGAATGATGAAAAACTGTTTTTT
CDR3aa: CATAEQGMNDEKLFF

abundance: -
j_gene: TRBJ2-3
d_gene: -
v_gene: TRBV9
CDR3nt: TGTGCCAGCAGCTCAAGCGGGTCGCGGGGCGGCACAGATACGCAGTATTTT
CDR3aa: CASSSSGSRGGTDTQYF

abundance: -
j_gene: TRBJ2-1
d_gene: TRBD2
v_gene: TRBV6-1
CDR3nt: TGTGCCAGTGCTGCGGGAGGGGGCAATGAGCAGTTCTTC
CDR3aa: CASAAGGGNEQFF

abundance: -
j_gene: TRBJ1-3
d_gene: -
v_gene: TRBV11-2
CDR3nt: TGTGCCAGCAAAGTCGAGTTCTCTGGAAACACCATATATTTT
CDR3aa: CASKVEFSGNTIYF

abundance: -
j_gene: TRBJ1-1
d_gene: -
v_gene: TRBV11-2
CDR3nt: TGTGCCACCATCCGGGGCAGGGGCAACACTGAAGCTTTCTTT
CDR3aa: CATIRGRGNTEAFF

abundance: -
j_gene: TRBJ2-2
d_gene: -
v_gene: TRBV27
CDR3nt: TGTGCCAGCAGTCCCAGGGTCCCCGGGGAGCTGTTTTTT
CDR3aa: CASSPRVPGELFF

abundance: -
j_gene: TRBJ2-7
d_gene: -
v_gene: TRBV4-2
CDR3nt: TGTGCCAGCAGCCAAGGGCCCCTCGGGCGGGGCCTCTCCTACGAGCAGTACTTC
CDR3aa: CASSQGPLGRGLSYEQYF

abundance: -
j_gene: TRBJ2-3
d_gene: TRBD2
v_gene: TRBV27
CDR3nt: TGTGCCAGCCTAGGAGCGGGAAGCACAGATACGCAGTATTTT
CDR3aa: CASLGAGSTDTQYF

abundance: -
j_gene: TRBJ2-1
d_gene: TRBD2
v_gene: TRBV5-1
CDR3nt: TGCGCCAGCAGCTTGGTTCGGGAGGCGCAGTTCTTC
CDR3aa: CASSLVREAQFF

abundance: -
j_gene: TRBJ1-1
d_gene: -
v_gene: TRBV6-5
CDR3nt: TGTGCCAGCAGTTACACTGGGGGAACTACGAGGACTGAAGCTTTCTTT
CDR3aa: CASSYTGGTTRTEAFF

abundance: -
j_gene: TRBJ2-2
d_gene: TRBD1
v_gene: TRBV6-5
CDR3nt: TGTGCCAGCAGTCGACAGGGAGTCACCGGGGAGCTGTTTTTT
CDR3aa: CASSRQGVTGELFF

abundance: -
j_gene: TRBJ2-1
d_gene: TRBD1
v_gene: TRBV11-3
CDR3nt: TGTGCCAGCAGCGCCTGGGACAGGGGGAACTCCTACAATGAGCAGTTCTTC
CDR3aa: CASSAWDRGNSYNEQFF

abundance: -
j_gene: TRBJ1-1
d_gene: -
v_gene: TRBV5-6
CDR3nt: TGTGCCAGCAGCTGGGAACAGCGTTTGGGTGAAGCTTTCTTT
CDR3aa: CASSWEQRLGEAFF

abundance: -
j_gene: TRBJ2-1
d_gene: -
v_gene: TRBV7-8
CDR3nt: TGTGCCAGCAGATTGGGACACCTAGAGAATGAGCAGTTCTTC
CDR3aa: CASRLGHLENEQFF

abundance: once
j_gene: TRBJ2-2
d_gene: TRBD2
v_gene: TRBV5-1
CDR3nt: TGCGCCAGCAGCTCCTGGACTAGCGGGACCACCGGGGAGCTGTTTTTT
CDR3aa: CASSSWTSGTTGELFF

abundance: -
j_gene: TRBJ1-2
d_gene: -
v_gene: TRBV5-1
CDR3nt: TGCGCCAGCAGCTTGGATATCGCTAACTATGGCTACACCTTC
CDR3aa: CASSLDIANYGYTF

abundance: once
j_gene: TRBJ2-5
d_gene: -
v_gene: TRBV5-1
CDR3nt: TGCGCCAGCAGCAAGACCGGGCTTGGGGAGACCCAGTACTTC
CDR3aa: CASSKTGLGETQYF

abundance: -
j_gene: TRBJ2-1
d_gene: -
v_gene: TRBV19
CDR3nt: TGTGCCAGTAGTATAGATTTTCGGCGTCCCCGCCCCACGGCGAATGAGCAGTTCTTC
CDR3aa: CASSIDFRRPRPTANEQFF

abundance: -
j_gene: TRBJ2-2
d_gene: TRBD2
v_gene: TRBV9
CDR3nt: TGTGCCAGCAGCGGGACTAGTCGGGCCACCGGGGAGCTGTTTTTT
CDR3aa: CASSGTSRATGELFF

abundance: -
j_gene: TRBJ2-3
d_gene: TRBD2
v_gene: TRBV28
CDR3nt: TGTGCCAGCAGCGAGTTCCAGTCCTCTCGCGGGAGGGCCCTGGGAACAGATACGCAGTATTTT
CDR3aa: CASSEFQSSRGRALGTDTQYF

abundance: -
j_gene: TRBJ1-2
d_gene: -
v_gene: TRBV5-6
CDR3nt: TGTGCCAGCAGCTTTGGGGGACACGACTATGGCTACACCTTC
CDR3aa: CASSFGGHDYGYTF

abundance: -
j_gene: TRBJ2-4
d_gene: -
v_gene: TRBV5-5
CDR3nt: TGTGCCAGCAGCTCGTTCGGCGGCGTTGGAAACATTCAGTACTTC
CDR3aa: CASSSFGGVGNIQYF

abundance: -
j_gene: TRBJ2-7
d_gene: TRBD1
v_gene: TRBV28
CDR3nt: TGTGCCAGCAGTCCGGGACAGGGTTTTTACGAGCAGTACTTC
CDR3aa: CASSPGQGFYEQYF

abundance: -
j_gene: TRBJ1-4
d_gene: -
v_gene: TRBV9
CDR3nt: TGTGCCAGCAGCGCGTTATGGCCCCTAAGGTCAACTAATGAAAAACTGTTTTTT
CDR3aa: CASSALWPLRSTNEKLFF

abundance: -
j_gene: TRBJ2-5
d_gene: -
v_gene: TRBV7-2
CDR3nt: TGTGCCAGCAGCTTATCGATTCTAGCAGTGGAGACCCAGTACTTC
CDR3aa: CASSLSILAVETQYF

abundance: -
j_gene: TRBJ1-1
d_gene: -
v_gene: TRBV5-4
CDR3nt: TGTGCCACCTCACGGGAGAACACTGAAGCTTTCTTT
CDR3aa: CATSRENTEAFF

abundance: -
j_gene: TRBJ2-3
d_gene: -
v_gene: TRBV28
CDR3nt: TGTGCCAGCAGTTCCCGACGGTCTTTCACAGATACGCAGTATTTT
CDR3aa: CASSSRRSFTDTQYF

abundance: -
j_gene: TRBJ2-2
d_gene: TRBD2
v_gene: TRBV5-4
CDR3nt: TGTGCCACCGCGGGACTAGCGGGAGGGGGCACCGGGGAGCTGTTTTTT
CDR3aa: CATAGLAGGGTGELFF

abundance: -
j_gene: TRBJ1-1
d_gene: -
v_gene: TRBV2
CDR3nt: TGTGCCAGCAGTTGGACAGCGATATTGAACACTGAAGCTTTCTTT
CDR3aa: CASSWTAILNTEAFF

abundance: -
j_gene: TRBJ1-3
d_gene: -
v_gene: TRBV30
CDR3nt: TGTGCCTGGAGTGCAGCGGGGCCTGGAAACACCATATATTTT
CDR3aa: CAWSAAGPGNTIYF

abundance: -
j_gene: TRBJ1-5
d_gene: -
v_gene: TRBV4-3
CDR3nt: TGCGCCAGCAGCCAAGATAGGAATCAGCCCCAGCATTTT
CDR3aa: CASSQDRNQPQHF

abundance: -
j_gene: TRBJ2-3
d_gene: TRBD2
v_gene: TRBV9
CDR3nt: TGTGCCAGCAGCAACCGAGCGGGAGGGCGGGATACGCAGTATTTT
CDR3aa: CASSNRAGGRDTQYF

abundance: -
j_gene: TRBJ2-1
d_gene: -
v_gene: TRBV7-2
CDR3nt: TGTGCCAGCAGCTTAGTGGCTATGGTCTACAATGAGCAGTTCTTC
CDR3aa: CASSLVAMVYNEQFF

abundance: -
j_gene: TRBJ1-4
d_gene: -
v_gene: TRBV30
CDR3nt: TGTGCCTGGAGTGTCGACGGCCTGGAAAAACTGTTTTTT
CDR3aa: CAWSVDGLEKLFF